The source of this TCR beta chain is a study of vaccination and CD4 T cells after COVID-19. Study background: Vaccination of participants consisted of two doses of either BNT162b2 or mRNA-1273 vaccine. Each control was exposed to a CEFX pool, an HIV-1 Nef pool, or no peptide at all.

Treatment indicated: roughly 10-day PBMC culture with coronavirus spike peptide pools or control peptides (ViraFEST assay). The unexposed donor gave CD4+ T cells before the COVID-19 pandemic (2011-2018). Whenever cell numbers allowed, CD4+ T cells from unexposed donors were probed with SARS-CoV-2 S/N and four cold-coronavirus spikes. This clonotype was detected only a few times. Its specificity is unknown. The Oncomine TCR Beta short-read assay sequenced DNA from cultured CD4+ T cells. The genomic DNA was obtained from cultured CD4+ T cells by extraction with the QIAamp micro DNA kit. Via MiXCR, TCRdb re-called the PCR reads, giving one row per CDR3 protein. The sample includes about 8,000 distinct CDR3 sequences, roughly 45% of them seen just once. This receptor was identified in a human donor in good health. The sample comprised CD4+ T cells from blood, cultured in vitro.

CDR3 nucleotides: TGTGCCAGCAGCTTATTATCGGGACAGGAAGCTTTCTTT. Translating it yields CASSLLSGQEAFF. The chain recombines TRBV7-9 with TRBJ1-1; TRBD1 matches at 7 bases. The CDR3 is made up of 13 amino acids. CDR1 is SEHNR and CDR2 is FQNEAQ in the germline V gene (reference sequence). V shed 2 bases and J 8 bases; nucleotides not matched to a gene: 5.